This is a list of T cell receptor beta chains from one sample in a study of blood T cell repertoires in COVID-19. Only in-frame clones appear in the TCRdb table, and some are missing; sequencing was by immunoSEQ multiplex PCR. The sample includes over 120,000 clones, roughly 80% of them seen just once. The sequencing sample was made of peripheral blood. These receptors all come from a woman aged 55-70 years with acute or convalescent COVID-19. The CDR3 runs from the conserved cysteine through the conserved F or W. D genes are given only for firm matches. Size tells how often a clone was seen (once, few, many) or the class of an expanded clone, and some rows leave it out.

>TRBJ2-5|.|TRBV3-1/TRBV3-2|TRBD2
CASSQPTSGRGTQYF
TGTGCCAGCAGCCAACCGACTAGCGGGAGGGGGACCCAGTACTTC
>TRBJ1-1|few|TRBV12-3/TRBV12-4|.
CASSFKHNTEAFF
TGTGCCAGCAGTTTTAAACACAACACTGAAGCTTTCTTT
>TRBJ1-2|.|TRBV27|TRBD1
CASRRPGTGRLGKNYGYTF
TGTGCCAGCAGGAGACCGGGGACAGGGAGGTTGGGGAAAAACTATGGCTACACCTTC
>TRBJ2-1|.|TRBV3-1/TRBV3-2|TRBD2
CASSQESPSGMDEQFF
TGTGCCAGCAGCCAAGAATCACCTAGCGGGATGGATGAGCAGTTCTTC
>TRBJ1-5|.|TRBV27|TRBD1
CASSLGTGGSNQPQHF
TGTGCCAGCAGTTTAGGCACAGGGGGGAGCAATCAGCCCCAGCATTTT
>TRBJ2-7|.|TRBV11-2|TRBD2
CASSFSSGYEQYF
TGTGCCAGCAGCTTCTCTAGCGGCTACGAGCAGTACTTC
>TRBJ1-4|.|TRBV27|TRBD1
CASSLGQGASYEKLFF
TGTGCCAGCAGTCTAGGACAGGGGGCGTCTTATGAAAAACTGTTTTTT
>TRBJ2-2|.|TRBV27|.
CASSPHTGKDTGELFF
TGTGCCAGCAGCCCCCATACAGGGAAGGACACCGGGGAGCTGTTTTTT
>TRBJ2-7|.|TRBV5-6|.
CASSLTDNEQYF
TGTGCCAGCAGCTTGACTGACAACGAGCAGTACTTC
>TRBJ1-1|once|TRBV25-1|TRBD1
CASSKTGRGTEAFF
TGTGCCAGCAGTAAGACAGGGAGAGGCACTGAAGCTTTCTTT
>TRBJ1-1|.|TRBV19|TRBD1
CASNSFGQENTEAFF
TGTGCCAGTAATAGTTTCGGACAGGAGAACACTGAAGCTTTCTTT
>TRBJ1-5|.|TRBV19|.
CASTGFELDQPQHF
TGTGCCAGTACCGGATTTGAACTAGATCAGCCCCAGCATTTT
>TRBJ2-7|.|TRBV5-1|TRBD1
CASSRLTGGAYEQYF
TGCGCCAGCAGCAGACTGACAGGGGGCGCGTACGAGCAGTACTTC
>TRBJ2-1|.|TRBV2|.
CASSVDWYNEQFF
TGTGCCAGCAGTGTCGACTGGTACAATGAGCAGTTCTTC
>TRBJ2-7|.|TRBV5-1|TRBD1
CASSLATTGQGVYEQYF
TGCGCCAGCAGCTTGGCCACGACGGGACAGGGGGTTTACGAGCAGTACTTC
>TRBJ2-2|few|TRBV7-3|.
CASSPGTTGELFF
TGTGCCAGCAGCCCCGGGACTACCGGGGAGCTGTTTTTT
>TRBJ1-5|few|TRBV7-9|.
CASSLWEGGRIQPQHF
TGTGCCAGCAGCTTATGGGAGGGGGGTAGGATTCAGCCCCAGCATTTT
>TRBJ2-2|.|TRBV5-3|TRBD1
CARSLLVRRGPGELFF
TGTGCCAGAAGCTTGTTAGTCCGCAGGGGGCCCGGGGAGCTGTTTTTT
>TRBJ2-7|.|TRBV5-6|.
CASTPGWADDTYEQYF
TGTGCCAGCACCCCAGGATGGGCAGACGATACCTACGAGCAGTACTTC
>TRBJ2-6|.|TRBV19|TRBD1
CASSPGQGKAGANVLTF
TGTGCCAGTAGTCCCGGACAGGGTAAAGCGGGGGCCAACGTCCTGACTTTC
>TRBJ2-1|.|TRBV19|.
CASARWDKDNEQFF
TGTGCCAGTGCGAGGTGGGACAAGGACAATGAGCAGTTCTTC
>TRBJ1-3|once|TRBV2|.
CASSVGDSIKNTIYF
TGTGCCAGCAGTGTTGGAGACAGCATTAAAAACACCATATATTTT
>TRBJ2-7|few|TRBV7-3|TRBD2
CASSQVAGGGYEQYF
TGTGCCAGCAGCCAAGTCGCGGGGGGCGGTTACGAGCAGTACTTC
>TRBJ2-7|.|TRBV4-1|TRBD2
CASSQASGSPSYEQYF
TGCGCCAGCAGCCAAGCAAGCGGGAGCCCGTCCTACGAGCAGTACTTC
>TRBJ1-6|.|TRBV3-1/TRBV3-2|.
CASSQSRGSPLHF
TGTGCCAGCAGCCAATCCCGGGGTTCACCCCTCCACTTT
>TRBJ2-7|few|TRBV2|TRBD2
CASSPGLAGVGNNEQYF
TGTGCCAGCAGTCCCGGACTAGCGGGAGTAGGAAATAACGAGCAGTACTTC
>TRBJ1-2|.|TRBV3-1/TRBV3-2|TRBD1
CASSLGQGAFYGYTF
TGTGCCAGCAGCCTCGGACAGGGGGCCTTCTATGGCTACACCTTC
>TRBJ1-5|.|TRBV6-5|.
CASSPSRFPQPQHF
TGTGCCAGCAGCCCCAGCAGGTTTCCTCAGCCCCAGCATTTT
>TRBJ1-1|.|TRBV6-1|.
CASSDIGGNTEAFF
TGTGCCAGCAGTGATATAGGGGGGAACACTGAAGCTTTCTTT
>TRBJ2-2|.|TRBV24-1|.
CATRPQGNTGELFF
TGTGCCACCAGGCCCCAGGGGAACACCGGGGAGCTGTTTTTT
>TRBJ2-1|.|TRBV19|TRBD2
CASRVSGGYNEQFF
TGTGCCAGTAGGGTTAGCGGGGGATACAATGAGCAGTTCTTC
>TRBJ1-1|.|TRBV5-6|.
CASSFGQLGAFF
TGTGCCAGCAGCTTTGGACAGTTGGGGGCTTTCTTT
>TRBJ2-7|.|TRBV6-5|TRBD2
CASSLSGPTYEQYF
TGTGCCAGCAGTCTTAGCGGGCCTACCTACGAGCAGTACTTC
>TRBJ1-1|.|TRBV7-8|TRBD1
CASSLRDRGSNTEAFF
TGTGCCAGCAGCTTACGAGACAGGGGGTCCAACACTGAAGCTTTCTTT
>TRBJ2-1|.|TRBV6-5|TRBD2
CASSSWALAGGDEQFF
TGTGCCAGCAGTTCTTGGGCCCTAGCGGGAGGGGATGAGCAGTTCTTC
>TRBJ2-7|.|TRBV2|.
CASSETLLSYEQYF
TGTGCCAGCAGTGAAACGCTGCTATCCTACGAGCAGTACTTC
>TRBJ1-1|.|TRBV6-5|.
CASSPLGHTTEAFF
TGTGCCAGCAGTCCCCTAGGACACACAACTGAAGCTTTCTTT
>TRBJ2-3|.|TRBV7-8|TRBD2
CASSSQWVAGVGTDTQYF
TGTGCCAGCAGCTCGCAGTGGGTAGCGGGAGTCGGCACAGATACGCAGTATTTT
>TRBJ2-1|.|TRBV4-1|TRBD2
CASSQERERINEQFF
TGCGCCAGCAGCCAAGAGCGGGAGAGGATCAATGAGCAGTTCTTC
>TRBJ2-7|.|TRBV24-1|TRBD1
CATSDPVTGAPWDEQYF
TGTGCCACCAGTGACCCGGTGACAGGGGCCCCATGGGACGAGCAGTACTTC
>TRBJ1-5|few|TRBV27|.
CASSLTGRNQPQHF
TGTGCCAGCAGTTTAACAGGGAGAAATCAGCCCCAGCATTTT
>TRBJ2-7|.|TRBV6-2/TRBV6-3|.
CASSPTGFYEQYF
TGTGCCAGCAGCCCAACAGGGTTTTACGAGCAGTACTTC